This T cell receptor (beta chain) stems from a study of CD8+ T cells in alopecia areata (dated by TCRdb to between 2018 and 2020). At the level of the whole study: The treated patients, all with moderate-to-severe alopecia areata, were enrolled in an open-label pilot trial of oral tofacitinib given at 5 to 10 mg twice daily. The SALT score, which quantifies the percentage of affected scalp surface area, was used to measure disease severity in treated patients. Tofacitinib was given for 6 to 18 months, followed by 6 months of follow-up off drug to assess delayed response and recurrence. Biopsies were taken from tofacitinib-treated patients at baseline and again at 4 and 24 weeks into treatment, and several of those patients also had a later scalp biopsy. The study used high-throughput TCRbeta sequencing to examine T cell clonal expansion in alopecia areata, in both the C3H/HeJ mouse model and human patients. Scalp clonality was compared among normal scalp (n=4), patchy alopecia areata scalp (n=8), and alopecia totalis/universalis scalp (n=8). RNA came from the PAXgene miRNA kit for fixed scalp, the miRNeasy kit for PBMCs, and the RNeasy kit for mouse skin. On the human side, TCRbeta sequencing was run on scalp tissue and on sorted CD4+ and CD8+ peripheral blood T cells from healthy controls and from alopecia areata patients with either patchy or totalis/universalis disease. Amplification of TCRbeta CDR3 regions was done by immunoSEQ multiplex PCR using 35 Vbeta forward primers and 13 Jbeta reverse primers. The investigation overall reported the following: Compared with normal scalp, lesional scalp had higher clonality and more expanded CD8+ clones, particularly in alopecia totalis/universalis, a pattern that suggests antigenic drive. Because the treated cohort was small and included a single nonresponder, larger studies are needed to assess links between baseline CD8+ expansion and response. With tofacitinib, both scalp clonality and the number of expanded CD8+ clones among the top 100 scalp clones went down significantly. Compared with mice, TCR sequences shared between patients were less clear, possibly partly because of HLA diversity across the patient population. Resident alphabeta T cells in normal human skin are also sequenced, complicating scalp TCR repertoire analysis, unlike mouse skin dominated by gammadelta T cells. During tofacitinib treatment, many expanded lesional clones stuck around in both scalp and blood, and this persistence may partly explain why relapse happens after treatment is stopped.

With respect to this clone: This clone's antigen is unknown. No much larger clone is present one base from it, and per-base qualities are unavailable.

The method behind the library was the immunoSEQ multiplex PCR assay. To provide template for TCR sequencing, every sample had RNA extracted and reverse transcribed into cDNA. First-strand cDNA was synthesized using SuperScript III with a 2:1 mix of oligo-dT and random hexamers. A synthetic immune receptor repertoire was used to gauge amplification bias, and whatever bias remained was removed computationally. In the authors' own workflow: Raw reads were preprocessed to remove errors, and CDR3 was defined according to IMGT conventions as the region from the conserved cysteine to phenylalanine. Clonality was computed as 1 minus the Shannon entropy, with the entropy normalized by log2 of the number of productive unique TCRs. Whether each scalp clone was CD4 or CD8 was inferred by checking scalp TCRbeta sequences against the CD4 and CD8 repertoires from sorted blood. As stored in TCRdb, this immuneACCESS dataset retains in-frame rearrangements with V and J assigned. A fraction of the clones does not appear; measured against another copy, unresolved V genes explain less than half of the discrepancy, and the remainder lacks a known reason. The DNA was the basis for D and trimming; V, J and clone size are from that table. The sample contains some 120,000 clones, approximately 60% of them found a single time. The ten largest clones add up to around 6% of the sample.

The time point label, read with the paper, signifies: less than five weeks on oral tofacitinib. The treatment or condition tag for this specimen amounts to: oral pan-JAK inhibitor, 5-10 mg twice daily. Peripheral blood and lesional scalp punch biopsies were obtained from patients with alopecia areata. PBMCs were separated by density centrifugation and stained for CD3, CD4 and CD8, after which CD4+ and CD8+ T cells were sorted on a FACSAria. V is clipped by 4 bases and J by 6 bases, and the sequence between their germline boundaries is 18 bases long. From its cysteine to its phenylalanine, the CDR3 spans 15 amino acids. The DNA shown is the 45-base CDR3, in frame from base 1. CDR1 SGHRS and CDR2 YFSETQ were looked up in the germline V gene.

The sequencing here drew on CD4+ T cells sorted from blood, taken at week 4, from a patient treated with tofacitinib. The chain is made from TRBV5-1 and TRBJ2-3; the D gene is perhaps TRBD2, from 7 matching bases. The source of this sequence is a human donor with alopecia areata. Here the CDR3 is given as CASSPERDTADTQYF. The DNA is TGCGCCAGCAGCCCCGAGCGGGACACCGCGGATACGCAGTATTTT.